This T cell receptor beta chain was sequenced for a study of T-cell reconstitution after alpha-beta-depleted transplantation in children. This clonotype was observed a few times. The antigen is not known. TCRbeta library construction was performed incorporating unique molecular identifiers. TCRdb reprocessed the PCR reads via MiXCR and lists one record per CDR3 protein. There are 700,000 to 950,000 distinct CDR3 sequences in the sample; around 17% occur only once, and about 4.6% lies in the top ten. The CDR3 spans 13 residues. Trimming left V 3 bases short and J 2 bases short, with 8 bases between. Germline CDR1 reads DFQATT; CDR2 reads SNEGSKA (reference sequence). Study conclusions and caveats: The origin of high day-60 TCRbeta diversity in some patients lay in surviving recipient T cells and thymic progenitors. Roughly two months post-transplant, alpha-beta T cells reportedly originated from several hundred graft clones that had expanded. T-cell counts and diversity were attributed mostly to newly produced T cells one year after transplant.

V gene TRBV20-1 combines with J gene TRBJ1-5; D may be TRBD1 (5 bases). Material: PBMCs, mostly from graft donor cells, obtained 360 days after TCRalphabeta/CD19-depleted stem cell transplant. This TCR was recovered from a male patient younger than 18 who had a stem cell transplant for acute lymphoblastic leukemia, so the T cells may come from the graft donor. The DNA for the CDR3 is TGCAGTGCTAGGGCCAGGGGCAATCAGCCCCAGCATTTT. Residues: CSARARGNQPQHF.